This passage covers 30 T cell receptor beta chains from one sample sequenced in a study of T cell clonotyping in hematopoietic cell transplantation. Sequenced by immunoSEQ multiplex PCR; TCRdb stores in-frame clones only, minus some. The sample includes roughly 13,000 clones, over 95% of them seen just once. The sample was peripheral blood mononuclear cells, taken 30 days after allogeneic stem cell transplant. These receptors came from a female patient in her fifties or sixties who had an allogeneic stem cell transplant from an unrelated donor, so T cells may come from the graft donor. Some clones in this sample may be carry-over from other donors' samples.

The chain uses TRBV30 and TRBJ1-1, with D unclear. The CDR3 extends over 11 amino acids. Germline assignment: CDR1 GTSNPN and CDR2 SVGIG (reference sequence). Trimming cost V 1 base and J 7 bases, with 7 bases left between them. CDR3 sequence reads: CAWSAIREAFF. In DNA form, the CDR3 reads TGTGCCTGGAGTGCAATCCGTGAAGCTTTCTTT.

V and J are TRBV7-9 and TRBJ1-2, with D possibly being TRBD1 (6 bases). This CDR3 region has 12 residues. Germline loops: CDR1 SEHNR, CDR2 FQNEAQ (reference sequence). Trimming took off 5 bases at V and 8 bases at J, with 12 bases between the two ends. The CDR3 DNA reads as TGTGCCAGCAGCCCGAGACAGGAGGGCTACACCTTC. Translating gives CASSPRQEGYTF.

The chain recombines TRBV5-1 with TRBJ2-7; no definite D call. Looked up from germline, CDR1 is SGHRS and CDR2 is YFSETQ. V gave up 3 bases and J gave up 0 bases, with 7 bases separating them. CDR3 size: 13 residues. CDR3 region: CASSSQSSYEQYF. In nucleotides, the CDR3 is TGCGCCAGCAGCTCCCAGAGCTCCTACGAGCAGTACTTC.

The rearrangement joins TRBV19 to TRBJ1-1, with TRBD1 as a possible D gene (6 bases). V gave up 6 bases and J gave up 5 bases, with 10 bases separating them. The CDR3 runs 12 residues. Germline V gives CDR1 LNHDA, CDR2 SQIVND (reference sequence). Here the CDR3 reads CASSQGRTEAFF. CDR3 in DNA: TGTGCCAGTAGCCAGGGGCGGACTGAAGCTTTCTTT.

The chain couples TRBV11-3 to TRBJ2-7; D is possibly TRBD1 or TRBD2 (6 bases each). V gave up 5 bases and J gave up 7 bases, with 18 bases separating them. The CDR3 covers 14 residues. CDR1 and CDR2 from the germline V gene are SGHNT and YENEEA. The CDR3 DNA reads TGTGCCAGCAGCACCGGGGGCCTCGATCGGGAGCAGTACTTC. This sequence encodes CASSTGGLDREQYF.

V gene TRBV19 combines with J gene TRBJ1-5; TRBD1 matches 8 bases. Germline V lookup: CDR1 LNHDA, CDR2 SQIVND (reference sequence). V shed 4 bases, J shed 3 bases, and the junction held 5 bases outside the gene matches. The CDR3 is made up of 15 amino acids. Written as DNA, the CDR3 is TGTGCCAGTAGTAAGACAGGGGTATCCAATCAGCCCCAGCATTTT. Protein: CASSKTGVSNQPQHF.

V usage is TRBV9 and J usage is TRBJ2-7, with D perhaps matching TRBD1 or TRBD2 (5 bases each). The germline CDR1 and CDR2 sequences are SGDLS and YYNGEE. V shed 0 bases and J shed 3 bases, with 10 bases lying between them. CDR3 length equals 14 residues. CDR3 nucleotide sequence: TGTGCCAGCAGCGTAGGATCAGGGAGCTACGAGCAGTACTTC. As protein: CASSVGSGSYEQYF.

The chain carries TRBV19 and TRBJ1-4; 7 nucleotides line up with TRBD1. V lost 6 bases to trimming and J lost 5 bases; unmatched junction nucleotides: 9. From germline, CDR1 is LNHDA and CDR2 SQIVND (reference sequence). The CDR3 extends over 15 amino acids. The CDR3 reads CASSRNRGGNEKLFF. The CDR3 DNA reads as TGTGCCAGTAGCCGTAACAGGGGCGGGAATGAAAAACTGTTTTTT. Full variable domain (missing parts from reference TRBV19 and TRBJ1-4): DGGITQSPKYLFRKEGQNVTLSCEQNLNHDAMYWYRQDPGQGLRLIYYSQIVNDFQKGDIAEGYSVSREKKESFPLTVTSAQKNPTAFYLCASSRNRGGNEKLFFGSGTQLSVL.

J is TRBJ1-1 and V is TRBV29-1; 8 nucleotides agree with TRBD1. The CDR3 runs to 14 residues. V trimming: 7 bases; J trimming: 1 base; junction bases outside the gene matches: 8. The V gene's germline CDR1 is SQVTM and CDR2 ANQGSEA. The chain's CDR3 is CSAFPGTGNTEAFF. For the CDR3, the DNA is TGCAGCGCTTTCCCCGGGACAGGGAACACTGAAGCTTTCTTT.

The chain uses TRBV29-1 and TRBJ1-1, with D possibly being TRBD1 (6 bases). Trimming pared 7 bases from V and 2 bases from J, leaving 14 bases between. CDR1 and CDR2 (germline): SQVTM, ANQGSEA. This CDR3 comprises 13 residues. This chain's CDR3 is CSEKTGLNTEAFF. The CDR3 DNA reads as TGCAGCGAAAAAACAGGGTTAAACACTGAAGCTTTCTTT. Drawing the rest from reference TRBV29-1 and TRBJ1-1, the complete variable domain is SAVISQKPSRDICQRGTSLTIQCQVDSQVTMMFWYRQQPGQSLTLIATANQGSEATYESGFVIDKFPISRPNLTFSTLTVSNMSPEDSSIYLCSEKTGLNTEAFFGQGTRLTVV.

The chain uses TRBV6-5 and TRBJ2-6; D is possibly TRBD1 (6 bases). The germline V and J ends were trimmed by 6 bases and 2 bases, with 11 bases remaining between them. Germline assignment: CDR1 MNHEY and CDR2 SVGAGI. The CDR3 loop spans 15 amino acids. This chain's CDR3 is CASRTTGPGANVLTF. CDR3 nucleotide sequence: TGTGCCAGCAGGACCACAGGGCCTGGGGCCAACGTCCTGACTTTC.

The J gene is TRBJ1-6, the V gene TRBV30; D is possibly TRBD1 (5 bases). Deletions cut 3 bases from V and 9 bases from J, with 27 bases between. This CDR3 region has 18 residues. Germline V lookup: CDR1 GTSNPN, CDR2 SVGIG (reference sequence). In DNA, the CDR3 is TGTGCCTGGAGGGGCTTTTCCAATGCAGGGCCTAGGGTTTCACCCCTCCACTTT. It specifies CAWRGFSNAGPRVSPLHF.

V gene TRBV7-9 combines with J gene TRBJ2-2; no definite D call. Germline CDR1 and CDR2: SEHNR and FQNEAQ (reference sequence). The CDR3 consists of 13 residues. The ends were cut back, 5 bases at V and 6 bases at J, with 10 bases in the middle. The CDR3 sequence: CASSLGPPGELFF. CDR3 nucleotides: TGTGCCAGCAGCCTGGGCCCTCCCGGGGAGCTGTTTTTT. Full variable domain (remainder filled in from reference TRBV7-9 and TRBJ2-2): DTGVSQNPRHKITKRGQNVTFRCDPISEHNRLYWYRQTLGQGPEFLTYFQNEAQLEKSRLLSDRFSAERPKGSFSTLEIQRTEQGDSAMYLCASSLGPPGELFFGEGSRLTVL.

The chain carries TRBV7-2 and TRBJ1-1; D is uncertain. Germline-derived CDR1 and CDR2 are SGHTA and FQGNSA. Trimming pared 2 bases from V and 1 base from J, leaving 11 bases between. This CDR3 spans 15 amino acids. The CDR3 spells CASSLYGLPNTEAFF. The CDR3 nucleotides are TGTGCCAGCAGCTTATACGGCCTCCCGAACACTGAAGCTTTCTTT.

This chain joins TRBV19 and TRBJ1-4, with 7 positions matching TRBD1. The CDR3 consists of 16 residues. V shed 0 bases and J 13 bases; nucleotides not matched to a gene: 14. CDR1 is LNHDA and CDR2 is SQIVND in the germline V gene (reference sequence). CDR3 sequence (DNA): TGTGCCAGTAGTATAGACCCTGGGACAGCGGTAGGCGCACTGTTTTTT. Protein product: CASSIDPGTAVGALFF. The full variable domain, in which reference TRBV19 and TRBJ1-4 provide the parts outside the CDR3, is DGGITQSPKYLFRKEGQNVTLSCEQNLNHDAMYWYRQDPGQGLRLIYYSQIVNDFQKGDIAEGYSVSREKKESFPLTVTSAQKNPTAFYLCASSIDPGTAVGALFFGSGTQLSVL.

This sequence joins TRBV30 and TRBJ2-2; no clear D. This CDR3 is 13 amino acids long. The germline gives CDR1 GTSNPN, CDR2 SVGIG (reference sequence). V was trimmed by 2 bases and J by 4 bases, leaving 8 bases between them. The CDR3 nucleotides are TGTGCCTGGAGTTCATTTGGCACCGGGGAGCTGTTTTTT. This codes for CAWSSFGTGELFF.

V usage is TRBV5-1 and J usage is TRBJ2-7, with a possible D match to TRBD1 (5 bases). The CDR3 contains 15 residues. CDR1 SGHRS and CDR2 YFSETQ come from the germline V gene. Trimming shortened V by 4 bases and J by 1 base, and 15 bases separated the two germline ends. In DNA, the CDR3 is TGCGCCAGCAGCGGGGCTTTAGGTCTTTCCTACGAGCAGTACTTC. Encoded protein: CASSGALGLSYEQYF.

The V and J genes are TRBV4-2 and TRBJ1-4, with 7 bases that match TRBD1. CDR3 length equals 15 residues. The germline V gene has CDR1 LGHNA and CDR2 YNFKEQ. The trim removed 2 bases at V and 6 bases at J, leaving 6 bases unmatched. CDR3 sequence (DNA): TGTGCCAGCAGCCAAAAATGGACAGGAGATGAAAAACTGTTTTTT. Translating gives CASSQKWTGDEKLFF.

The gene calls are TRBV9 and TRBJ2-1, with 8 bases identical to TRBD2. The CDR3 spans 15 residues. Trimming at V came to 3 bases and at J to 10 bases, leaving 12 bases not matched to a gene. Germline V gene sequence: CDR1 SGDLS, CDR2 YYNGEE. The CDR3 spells CASSATSALGEEQFF. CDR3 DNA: TGTGCCAGCAGCGCGACTAGCGCCCTGGGTGAGGAGCAGTTCTTC.

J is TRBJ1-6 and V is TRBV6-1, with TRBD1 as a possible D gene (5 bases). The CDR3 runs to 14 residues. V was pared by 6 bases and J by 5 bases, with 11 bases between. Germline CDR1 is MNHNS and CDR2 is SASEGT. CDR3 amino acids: CASRAGFDNSPLHF. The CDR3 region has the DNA TGTGCCAGCAGGGCAGGGTTCGATAATTCACCCCTCCACTTT.

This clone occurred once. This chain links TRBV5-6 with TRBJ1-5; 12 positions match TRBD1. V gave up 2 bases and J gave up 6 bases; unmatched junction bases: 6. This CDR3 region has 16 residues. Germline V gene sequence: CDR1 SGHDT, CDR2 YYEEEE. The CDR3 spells CASSFGGTGGFQPQHF. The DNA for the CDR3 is TGTGCCAGCAGCTTTGGTGGGACAGGGGGCTTTCAGCCCCAGCATTTT.

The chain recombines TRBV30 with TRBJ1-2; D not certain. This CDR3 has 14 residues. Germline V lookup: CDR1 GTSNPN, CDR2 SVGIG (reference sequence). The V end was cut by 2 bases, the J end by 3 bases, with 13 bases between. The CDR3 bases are TGTGCCTGGAGTAGAGGAAGAGACCACTATGGCTACACCTTC. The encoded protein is CAWSRGRDHYGYTF.

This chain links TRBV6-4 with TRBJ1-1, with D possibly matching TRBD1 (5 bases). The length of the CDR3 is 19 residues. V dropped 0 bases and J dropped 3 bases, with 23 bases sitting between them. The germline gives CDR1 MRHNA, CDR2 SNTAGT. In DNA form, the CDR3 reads TGTGCCAGCAGTGACTCGGGGGAGGAAGCAGTTATCTCTTACACTGAAGCTTTCTTT. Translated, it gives CASSDSGEEAVISYTEAFF.

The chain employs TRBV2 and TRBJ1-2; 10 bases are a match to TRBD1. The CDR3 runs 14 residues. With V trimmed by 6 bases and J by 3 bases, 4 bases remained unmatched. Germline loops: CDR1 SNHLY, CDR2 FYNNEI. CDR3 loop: CASSLGQGYYGYTF. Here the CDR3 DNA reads TGTGCCAGCAGCCTGGGACAGGGGTACTATGGCTACACCTTC.

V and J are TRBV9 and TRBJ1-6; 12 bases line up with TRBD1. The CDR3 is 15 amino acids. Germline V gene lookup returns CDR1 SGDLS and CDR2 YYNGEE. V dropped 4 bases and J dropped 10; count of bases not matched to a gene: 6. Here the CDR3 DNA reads TGTGCCAGCAGCACGGGACAGGGGGCGGAATCACCCCTCCACTTT. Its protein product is CASSTGQGAESPLHF.

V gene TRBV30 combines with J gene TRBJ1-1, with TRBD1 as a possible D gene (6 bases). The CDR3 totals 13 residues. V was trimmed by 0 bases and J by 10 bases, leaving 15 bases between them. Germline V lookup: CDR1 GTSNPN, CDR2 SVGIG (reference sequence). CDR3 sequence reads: CAWSVGGDTTAFF. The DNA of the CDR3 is TGTGCCTGGAGTGTAGGGGGGGACACTACAGCTTTCTTT.

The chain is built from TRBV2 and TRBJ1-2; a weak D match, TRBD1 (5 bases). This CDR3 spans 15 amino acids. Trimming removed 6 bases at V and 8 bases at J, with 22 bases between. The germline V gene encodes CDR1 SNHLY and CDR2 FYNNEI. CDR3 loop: CASRVPGRNLWGYTF. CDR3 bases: TGTGCCAGCAGGGTTCCGGGACGCAACCTATGGGGCTACACCTTC.

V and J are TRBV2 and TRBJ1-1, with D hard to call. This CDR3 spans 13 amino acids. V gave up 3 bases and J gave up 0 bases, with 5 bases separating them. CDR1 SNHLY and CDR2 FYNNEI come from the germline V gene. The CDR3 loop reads CASSEEVNTEAFF. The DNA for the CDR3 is TGTGCCAGCAGTGAGGAGGTGAACACTGAAGCTTTCTTT.

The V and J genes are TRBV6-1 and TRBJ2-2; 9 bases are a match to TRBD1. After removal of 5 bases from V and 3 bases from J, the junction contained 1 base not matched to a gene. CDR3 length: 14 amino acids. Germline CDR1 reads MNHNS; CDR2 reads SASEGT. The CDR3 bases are TGTGCCAGCAGTAGACAGGGGGACACCGGGGAGCTGTTTTTT. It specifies CASSRQGDTGELFF.

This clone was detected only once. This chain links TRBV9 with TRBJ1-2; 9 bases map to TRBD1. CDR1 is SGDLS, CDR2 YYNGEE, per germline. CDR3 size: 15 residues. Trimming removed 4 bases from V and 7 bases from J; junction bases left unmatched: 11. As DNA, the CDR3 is TGTGCCAGCAGCCCTCCCGGGACAGGGATGACTGGCTACACCTTC. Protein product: CASSPPGTGMTGYTF.